What follows describes a single T cell receptor beta chain. Assay used: immunoSEQ multiplex PCR; TCRdb lists only in-frame clones, some missing. The sample yields about 2.1 million clones, 90% to 95% seen once. The data stem from a study of shared clonotypes between healthy human individuals. Cells designated naive CD8 were CD45RO-negative and were positively selected for CCR7, with terminally differentiated effector memory CD45RA+ cells excluded. The ends lost 3 bases at V and 5 bases at J; junction bases unmatched: 18. The CDR3 covers 20 residues. Looked up from germline, CDR1 is SGDLS and CDR2 is YYNGEE.

This clonotype was sampled from a young man in good health. Some clones in this sample may be carry-over from other donors' samples. The specimen sequenced was naive CD8+ T cells from PBMCs. The chain links TRBV9 to TRBJ2-1, with TRBD2 identical over 12 bases. CDR3 bases: TGTGCCAGCAGCGGGGCCGAGACGGGACAGAGGACTAGCGGGAACAATGAGCAGTTCTTC. Amino acids: CASSGAETGQRTSGNNEQFF.